Presented here are 21 T cell receptor beta chains from one specimen sequenced in a study of blood T cells in healthy people across ages. It was with a sample-barcoded 5' primer and a J-beta primer mix that a second PCR of about 6 to 12 cycles was run. TCRdb recomputed calls from the 5' RACE reads with MiXCR, one row per CDR3 protein. The sample yields more than 800,000 distinct CDR3 sequences, 45% seen once. Sequencing input: blood. Receptor source: a woman aged 60-70 years in good health.

A few counts support this clonotype. This sequence joins TRBV20-1 and TRBJ2-6; D may be TRBD2 (6 bases). The V and J ends lost 7 bases and 2 bases respectively, with 12 bases between them. CDR3 length: 14 amino acids. Germline CDR1 is DFQATT and CDR2 is SNEGSKA (reference sequence). In DNA, the CDR3 is TGCAGTGTCCTAGGAGGGGCTGGGGCCAACGTCCTGACTTTC. Protein product: CSVLGGAGANVLTF.

The chain links TRBV7-3 to TRBJ2-3; no definite D call. V lost 3 bases and J 4 bases, leaving 8 bases between the germline ends. This CDR3 is built from 13 residues. CDR1 SGHTA and CDR2 FQGTGA come from the germline V gene. CDR3 in amino acids: CASSFYYADTQYF. The CDR3 DNA reads as TGTGCCAGCAGCTTTTACTACGCAGATACGCAGTATTTT.

The gene calls are TRBV16 and TRBJ2-1, with D perhaps matching TRBD1 or TRBD2 (5 bases each). The CDR3 sequence is 18 residues long. V was shortened by 4 bases and J by 0 bases, with 19 bases between the two germline ends. Germline V gene sequence: CDR1 KGHSY, CDR2 FQNENV. CDR3 sequence: CASSPAWGPAFSYNEQFF. CDR3 coding DNA: TGTGCCAGCAGCCCCGCTTGGGGACCAGCTTTCTCCTACAATGAGCAGTTCTTC.

This chain joins TRBV7-8 and TRBJ2-7; 7 bases are shared with TRBD2. This CDR3 is built from 14 residues. Germline V gives CDR1 SGHVS, CDR2 FQNEAQ. V trimming: 1 base; J trimming: 2 bases; junction bases outside the gene matches: 2. CDR3 nucleotide sequence: TGTGCCAGCAGCTTAGTTACTAGCGCCTACGAGCAGTACTTC. This codes for CASSLVTSAYEQYF.

To note about this clonotype: One base away lies a much larger clone, so this may be a sequencing read error. The chain recombines TRBV7-6 with TRBJ2-1; 7 bases are a match to TRBD2. The CDR3 extends over 19 amino acids. CDR1 and CDR2 (germline): SGHVS, FNYEAQ. DNA of the CDR3: TGTACCAGCAGCTTATTATCGAGCGGGACCGAATTAACCTACAATGAGCAGTTCTTC. This codes for CTSSLLSSGTELTYNEQFF.

The J gene is TRBJ2-5, the V gene TRBV2; D gene ambiguous. The CDR3 consists of 11 residues. Per germline, CDR1 SNHLY and CDR2 FYNNEI. Trimming removed 6 bases at V and 5 bases at J, with 7 bases between. The CDR3 loop is CASRTQETQYF. The CDR3 region has the DNA TGTGCCAGCAGAACTCAGGAGACCCAGTACTTC.

Only a few counts were recorded for this clonotype. V is TRBV12-3 or TRBV12-4 and J is TRBJ2-5; D gene unclear. The DNA end is a closer match to TRBJ2-7, so the J assignment may be wrong. The CDR3 runs to 12 residues. CDR3 sequence reads: CASGSVGYEQYF. DNA for the CDR3: TGTGCCAGCGGATCAGTGGGGTACGAGCAGTACTTC.

This chain connects TRBV11-2 to TRBJ1-4; 8 nucleotides align to TRBD1. This CDR3 has 15 residues. Germline CDR1 reads SGHAT; CDR2 reads FQNNGV. The V gene end was trimmed by 2 bases and the J gene end by 3 bases; junction bases not matched to a gene: 2. CDR3 sequence: CASSLRGQANEKLFF. CDR3 coding DNA: TGTGCCAGCAGCTTACGGGGACAGGCTAATGAAAAACTGTTTTTT.

The chain links TRBV20-1 to TRBJ1-4, with D possibly matching TRBD1 (6 bases). V shed 6 bases and J shed 4 bases, with 18 bases lying between them. Per the germline V gene, CDR1 is DFQATT and CDR2 is SNEGSKA (reference sequence). The CDR3 length is 15 residues. In DNA, the CDR3 is TGCAGTGCCCGCCAGATAACAGGGAATAATGAAAAACTGTTTTTT. This sequence encodes CSARQITGNNEKLFF.

The chain employs TRBV7-3 and TRBJ2-1, with 9 bases lining up with TRBD1. V dropped 3 bases and J dropped 4; count of bases not matched to a gene: 4. The CDR3 runs 15 residues. The germline gives CDR1 SGHTA, CDR2 FQGTGA. The CDR3 loop reads CASSLGTGRYNEQFF. The CDR3 DNA reads as TGTGCCAGCAGCTTGGGGACAGGGAGGTACAATGAGCAGTTCTTC.

This clonotype was observed a few times. The V gene is TRBV15, the J gene TRBJ2-5, with 11 positions matching TRBD2. Germline V gives CDR1 LNHNV, CDR2 YYDKDF (reference sequence). J gave up 5 bases and V 0 bases, and 5 bases lay outside the gene matches. The CDR3 covers 16 residues. The CDR3 region is CATSRDGLAGYETQYF. For the CDR3, the DNA is TGTGCCACCAGCAGAGACGGACTAGCGGGTTATGAGACCCAGTACTTC.

This clonotype was detected ten times or more. The chain joins TRBV4-2 to TRBJ2-6; D is uncertain. Germline assignment: CDR1 LGHNA and CDR2 YNFKEQ. This CDR3 has 17 amino acids. Deletions cut 1 base from V and 0 bases from J, with 10 bases between. The CDR3 DNA reads TGTGCCAGCAGCCAAGGTAACCAGTTCTCTGGGGCCAACGTCCTGACTTTC. Translated: CASSQGNQFSGANVLTF.

The rearrangement uses TRBV29-1 and TRBJ2-3; D remains unclear. The CDR3 has 14 amino acids. CDR1 SQVTM and CDR2 ANQGSEA come from the germline V gene. V shed 4 bases and J shed 0 bases, with 11 bases lying between them. CDR3 sequence reads: CSVGMAPSTDTQYF. The CDR3 nucleotides read TGCAGCGTTGGAATGGCCCCTAGCACAGATACGCAGTATTTT.

In regard to this clonotype: A read error may account for a junction end that differs from germline. V usage is TRBV5-1 and J usage is TRBJ2-7; 12 bases map to TRBD2. Germline CDR1 SGHRS, CDR2 YFSETQ. CDR3 length: 14 residues. The CDR3 sequence: CAGRPLAGGYEQYF. The DNA for the CDR3 is TGCGCCGGCAGGCCTCTAGCGGGAGGGTACGAGCAGTACTTC.

This clonotype was detected only a few times. The chain links TRBV20-1 to TRBJ2-7; the match to TRBD2 covers 11 bases. The V gene end was trimmed by 4 bases and the J gene end by 2 bases; junction bases not matched to a gene: 7. The CDR3 consists of 15 residues. Looked up from germline, CDR1 is DFQATT and CDR2 is SNEGSKA (reference sequence). CDR3 coding DNA: TGCAGTGCTAAGGACGGGACTAGCGGAACCTACGAGCAGTACTTC. Translating it yields CSAKDGTSGTYEQYF.

The J gene is TRBJ2-1, the V gene TRBV6-5; D gene unclear. The CDR3 loop spans 13 amino acids. Germline CDR1 is MNHEY and CDR2 is SVGAGI. Trimming took 0 bases from V and 10 from J, leaving 10 bases between them. As DNA, the CDR3 is TGTGCCAGCAGTTACTCGGAGTATTTCGAGCAGTTCTTC. Encoded protein: CASSYSEYFEQFF.

The sample holds a few counts of this clonotype. This sequence joins TRBV13 and TRBJ2-5; 11 bases line up with TRBD2. This CDR3 spans 16 amino acids. J gave up 1 base and V 5 bases, and 6 bases lay outside the gene matches. Germline loops: CDR1 PRHDT, CDR2 FYEKMQ (reference sequence). The CDR3 DNA is TGTGCCAGCAGCGCCCGACTAGCGGGACTCCAAGAGACCCAGTACTTC. Encoded protein: CASSARLAGLQETQYF.

V and J are TRBV5-6 and TRBJ2-5, with a possible D match to TRBD2 (5 bases). With 0 bases removed from V and 0 bases from J, the gap between germline ends came to 9 bases. Germline V gives CDR1 SGHDT, CDR2 YYEEEE. CDR3 size: 15 residues. The CDR3 coding sequence is TGTGCCAGCAGCTTGGATGGCGGGTACCAAGAGACCCAGTACTTC. It yields the protein CASSLDGGYQETQYF.

V gene TRBV21-1 combines with J gene TRBJ2-7; TRBD2, the table's D call, lacks a check against the DNA. TRBV21-1 is listed as a pseudogene. The CDR3 has 14 residues. Here the CDR3 reads CASHLGLAGIEQYF. The CDR3, as DNA: TGTGCCAGCCATTTAGGACTAGCGGGAATCGAGCAGTACTTC.

This clonotype has a handful of counts. V gene TRBV3-1 combines with J gene TRBJ2-4; TRBD1 agrees at 9 bases. V dropped 1 base and J dropped 10; count of bases not matched to a gene: 2. The CDR3 covers 13 residues. CDR1 is LGHDT, CDR2 YNNKEL, per germline (reference sequence). The CDR3 DNA reads TGTGCCAGCAGCCAAGGGACAGGGGCAATTCAGTACTTC. This gives the protein CASSQGTGAIQYF.

V gene TRBV7-6 combines with J gene TRBJ2-7; D possibly corresponds to TRBD2 (6 bases). The ends were cut back, 4 bases at V and 6 bases at J, with 25 bases in the middle. The CDR3 runs 17 residues. Germline V gene lookup returns CDR1 SGHVS and CDR2 FNYEAQ. The CDR3 sequence is CASSSLPHGSSGLEQYF. The CDR3 DNA sequence: TGTGCCAGCAGCTCCCTACCCCACGGGAGCAGCGGGCTCGAGCAGTACTTC.